This TCR beta chain was obtained from a study of T-cell memory formation after mild COVID-19. Study findings and constraints: Cross-reactive memory apparently joined, as some responding clones appeared in pre-infection memory. CD4/CD8 balance characterized clones contracting day 15 to 85, and CD4+ skew characterized later expanders.

As regards this clonotype: As yet, its antigen is unknown.

MiXCR was run by TCRdb on the 5' RACE reads, yielding one entry per CDR3 protein. This sample has about 360,000 distinct CDR3 sequences, with under 15% found just once. This CDR3 has 17 residues. V lost 5 bases to trimming and J lost 4 bases; unmatched junction nucleotides: 12. Germline values: CDR1 MNHEY, CDR2 SMNVEV (reference sequence). The TCR originated in a man aged 18 to 29 who had mild COVID-19 (a few samples of this study predate the infection). Cell type and time point are not known. Sequences were obtained from PBMCs or a T cell subset sorted from them (not recorded which). This chain connects TRBV27 to TRBJ2-1; TRBD2 matches 9 bases. The CDR3 is CASSPWGILAGYNEQFF. CDR3 DNA: TGTGCCAGCAGTCCATGGGGTATCCTAGCGGGGTACAATGAGCAGTTCTTC.